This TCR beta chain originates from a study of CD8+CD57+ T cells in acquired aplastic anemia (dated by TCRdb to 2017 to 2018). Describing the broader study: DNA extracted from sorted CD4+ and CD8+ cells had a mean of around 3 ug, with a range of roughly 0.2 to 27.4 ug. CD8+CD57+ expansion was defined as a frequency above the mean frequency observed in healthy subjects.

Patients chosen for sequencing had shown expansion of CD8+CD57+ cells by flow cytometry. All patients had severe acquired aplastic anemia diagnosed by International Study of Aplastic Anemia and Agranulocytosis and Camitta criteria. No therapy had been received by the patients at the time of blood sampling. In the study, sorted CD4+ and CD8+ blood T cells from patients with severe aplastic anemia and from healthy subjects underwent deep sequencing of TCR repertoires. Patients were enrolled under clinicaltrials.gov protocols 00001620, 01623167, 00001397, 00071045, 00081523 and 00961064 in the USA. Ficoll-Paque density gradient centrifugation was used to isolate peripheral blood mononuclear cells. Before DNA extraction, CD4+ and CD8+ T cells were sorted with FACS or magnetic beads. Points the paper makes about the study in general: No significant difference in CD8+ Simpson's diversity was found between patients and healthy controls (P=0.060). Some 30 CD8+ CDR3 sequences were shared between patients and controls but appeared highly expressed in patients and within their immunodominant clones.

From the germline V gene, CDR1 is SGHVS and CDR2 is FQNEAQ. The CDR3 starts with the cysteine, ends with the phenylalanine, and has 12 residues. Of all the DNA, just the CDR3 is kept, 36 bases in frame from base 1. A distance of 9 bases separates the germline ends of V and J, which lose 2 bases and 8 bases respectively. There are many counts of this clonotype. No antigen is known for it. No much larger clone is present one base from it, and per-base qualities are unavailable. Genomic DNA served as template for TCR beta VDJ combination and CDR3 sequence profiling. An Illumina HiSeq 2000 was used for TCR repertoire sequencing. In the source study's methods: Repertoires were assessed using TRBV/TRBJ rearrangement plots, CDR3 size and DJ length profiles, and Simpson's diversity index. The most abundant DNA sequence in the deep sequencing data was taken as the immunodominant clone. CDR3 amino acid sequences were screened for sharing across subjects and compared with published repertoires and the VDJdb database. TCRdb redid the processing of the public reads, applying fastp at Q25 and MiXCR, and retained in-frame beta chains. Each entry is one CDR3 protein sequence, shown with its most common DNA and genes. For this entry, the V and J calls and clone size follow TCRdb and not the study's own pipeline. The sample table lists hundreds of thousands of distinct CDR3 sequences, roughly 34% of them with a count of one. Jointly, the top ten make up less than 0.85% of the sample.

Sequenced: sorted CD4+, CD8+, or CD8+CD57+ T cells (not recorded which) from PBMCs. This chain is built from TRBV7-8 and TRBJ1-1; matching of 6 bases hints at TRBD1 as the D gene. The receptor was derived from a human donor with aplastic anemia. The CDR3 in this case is CASSLWGLEAFF. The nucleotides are TGTGCCAGCAGCTTATGGGGGCTCGAAGCTTTCTTT.